These 14 T cell receptor beta chains came from one sample sequenced in a study of blood T cell repertoires in COVID-19. The data were produced by immunoSEQ multiplex PCR, yet TCRdb's version contains in-frame clones alone and is incomplete. The profile covers 35,000 to 55,000 clones, with roughly 85% appearing a single time and just under 8.5% taken by the ten largest. The specimen sequenced was peripheral blood. These receptors came from a man in his fifties or sixties with active COVID-19.

V gene TRBV21-1 combines with J gene TRBJ2-1; the table's D gene call, TRBD2, was not cross checked with the DNA. TRBV21-1 is an annotated pseudogene. The CDR3 loop spans 19 amino acids. The CDR3: CASSKRGLAGRSSYNEQFF. In DNA form, the CDR3 reads TGTGCCAGCAGCAAACGAGGACTAGCGGGACGGAGCTCCTACAATGAGCAGTTCTTC.

The rearrangement uses TRBV7-8 and TRBJ2-2, with 8 bases matching TRBD2. CDR1 and CDR2 (germline): SGHVS, FQNEAQ. This CDR3 is built from 15 residues. V lost 2 bases and J lost 4; bases outside the gene matches: 3. CDR3 residues: CASSLTGGGTGELFF. DNA of the CDR3: TGTGCCAGCAGCTTAACGGGAGGGGGCACCGGGGAGCTGTTTTTT.

J is TRBJ2-2 and V is TRBV2, with D hard to call. This CDR3 has 13 residues. Germline V CDR1 and CDR2: SNHLY, FYNNEI. V was cut by 5 bases and J by 0 bases, with 4 bases left in between. The CDR3 loop reads CASSSSNTGELFF. CDR3 DNA sequence: TGTGCCAGCAGTTCCTCGAACACCGGGGAGCTGTTTTTT.

This clone appeared once. The chain carries TRBV3-1 (or the pseudogene TRBV3-2) and TRBJ2-2, with D possibly TRBD2 on 5 matching bases. Trimming shortened V by 1 base and J by 0 bases, and 9 bases separated the two germline ends. The CDR3 has 16 amino acids. Germline V gene data show CDR1 as LGHDT and CDR2 as YNNKEL (reference sequence). For the CDR3, the DNA is TGTGCCAGCAGCCAAGTCGCCGGGGCGAACACCGGGGAGCTGTTTTTT. Translated: CASSQVAGANTGELFF.

CDR3 sequence reads: CASRPGTGELFF. In DNA form, the CDR3 reads TGTGCCAGCCGTCCCGGGACCGGGGAGCTGTTTTTT. The genes are TRBV2 and TRBJ2-2, with D unresolved. Trimming took 8 bases from V and 5 from J, leaving 9 bases between them. CDR3 length: 12 amino acids. Germline CDR1 and CDR2: SNHLY and FYNNEI. Full variable domain (rest looked up from reference TRBV2 and TRBJ2-2): EPEVTQTPSHQVTQMGQEVILRCVPISNHLYFYWYRQILGQKVEFLVSFYNNEISEKSEIFDDQFSVERPDGSNFTLKIRSTKLEDSAMYFCASRPGTGELFFGEGSRLTVL.

V usage is TRBV5-6 and J usage is TRBJ1-1, with a weak D call TRBD1 (5 bases). This CDR3 has 14 amino acids. Deletions cut 4 bases from V and 3 bases from J, with 13 bases between. Germline-derived CDR1 and CDR2 are SGHDT and YYEEEE. CDR3 in amino acids: CASSAGTSDTEAFF. The CDR3 nucleotides read TGTGCCAGCAGCGCCGGGACTTCTGACACTGAAGCTTTCTTT.

J is TRBJ2-7 and V is TRBV5-1, with D unresolved. This CDR3 region has 14 residues. With 4 bases removed from V and 2 bases from J, the gap between germline ends came to 13 bases. Germline assignment: CDR1 SGHRS and CDR2 YFSETQ. In DNA, the CDR3 is TGCGCCAGCAGCACTGACAATACCCCCTACGAGCAGTACTTC. Encoded protein: CASSTDNTPYEQYF.

This chain links TRBV10-3 with TRBJ2-4; 8 nucleotides agree with TRBD2. Looked up from germline, CDR1 is ENHRY and CDR2 is SYGVKD. This CDR3 is 16 amino acids long. Losses at the gene ends were 0 bases for V and 7 bases for J; bases not matched to a gene: 8. The CDR3 loop is CAISESSGGPLNIQYF. The CDR3 nucleotides read TGTGCCATCAGTGAGTCGTCGGGAGGGCCGCTCAACATTCAGTACTTC.

J is TRBJ2-1 and V is TRBV29-1, with 12 bases fitting TRBD2. Germline values: CDR1 SQVTM, CDR2 ANQGSEA. This CDR3 comprises 15 residues. J lost 8 bases, V lost 3 bases, and 8 bases had no gene match. CDR3 DNA sequence: TGCAGCGTTGATAAGGGTCTAGCGGGAGGGGATGAGCAGTTCTTC. It encodes CSVDKGLAGGDEQFF.

V is TRBV7-8 and J is TRBJ2-5; 7 nucleotides match TRBD2. From germline, CDR1 is SGHVS and CDR2 FQNEAQ. V shed 7 bases, J shed 5 bases, and the junction held 7 bases outside the gene matches. This CDR3 is built from 13 residues. CDR3 sequence: CASTSGNGETQYF. The CDR3 coding sequence is TGTGCCAGCACCAGCGGGAACGGTGAGACCCAGTACTTC.

This clone appeared once. V and J are TRBV5-1 and TRBJ1-1, with D maybe TRBD1 (5 bases). V dropped 4 bases and J dropped 9 bases, with 19 bases sitting between them. The CDR3 sequence is 14 residues long. Germline V gene lookup returns CDR1 SGHRS and CDR2 YFSETQ. CDR3 sequence (DNA): TGCGCCAGCAGCAAAGACAGCCTCGGCTTAAAAGCTTTCTTT. It translates to CASSKDSLGLKAFF.

Only one count was recorded for this clone. V gene TRBV15 combines with J gene TRBJ2-3, with TRBD1 matching over 10 bases. CDR3 length equals 18 residues. V trimming: 3 bases; J trimming: 4 bases; junction bases outside the gene matches: 13. Germline CDR1 is LNHNV and CDR2 is YYDKDF (reference sequence). CDR3 protein: CATSSEITGTGEPDTQYF. CDR3 sequence (DNA): TGTGCCACCAGCAGTGAAATTACCGGGACAGGGGAACCAGATACGCAGTATTTT.

The V call is TRBV9, the J call TRBJ1-6, with 8 bases identical to TRBD1. The junction had 0 bases not matched to a gene; V was cut back by 0 bases and J by 7 bases. The germline V gene has CDR1 SGDLS and CDR2 YYNGEE. The CDR3 spans 14 residues. The CDR3 here is CASSVGQGNSPLHF. The CDR3, as DNA: TGTGCCAGCAGCGTAGGACAGGGGAATTCACCCCTCCACTTT.

The rearrangement uses TRBV3-1 (or the pseudogene TRBV3-2) and TRBJ2-7; 8 bases agree with TRBD2. In germline, CDR1 is LGHDT, CDR2 YNNKEL (reference sequence). V lost 6 bases to trimming and J lost 0 bases; unmatched junction nucleotides: 4. This CDR3 has 14 amino acids. This CDR3 is CASSPAGVSYEQYF. The CDR3 bases are TGTGCCAGCAGTCCAGCGGGGGTCTCCTACGAGCAGTACTTC.